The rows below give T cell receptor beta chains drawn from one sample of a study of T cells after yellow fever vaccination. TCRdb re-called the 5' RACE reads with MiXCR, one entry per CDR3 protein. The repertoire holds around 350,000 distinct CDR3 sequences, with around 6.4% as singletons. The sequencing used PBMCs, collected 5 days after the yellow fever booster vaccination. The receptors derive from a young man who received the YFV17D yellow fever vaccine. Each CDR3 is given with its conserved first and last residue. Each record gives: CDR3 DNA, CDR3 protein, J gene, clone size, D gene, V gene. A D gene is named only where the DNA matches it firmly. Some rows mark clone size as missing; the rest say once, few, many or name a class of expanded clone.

TGTGCCAGCTCACCCCAAGGTTTTGAGACCCAGTACTTC CASSPQGFETQYF TRBJ2-5 many . TRBV18
TGCGCCAGCAGCTCCCCTGGGACGAACTCCTACAATGAGCAGTTCTTC CASSSPGTNSYNEQFF TRBJ2-1 few . TRBV5-1
TGTGCCAGCAGCCATGGACAGGGGGTGTCATCGGGTTTCATTCAGTACTTC CASSHGQGVSSGFIQYF TRBJ2-4 . . TRBV21-1
TGCGCCAGCAGCTTGGTACGGGACGAGCAGTACTTC CASSLVRDEQYF TRBJ2-7 many . TRBV5-1
TGTGCCTGGAGTGTAAACAGGGAGAGCTCTGGGGCCAACGTCCTGACTTTC CAWSVNRESSGANVLTF TRBJ2-6 few . TRBV30
TGTGCCAGCAGTGTGTCTAGCGGGAGTTACGAGCAGTACTTC CASSVSSGSYEQYF TRBJ2-7 . TRBD2 TRBV25-1
TGCAGTGCTGTTAGCGGGAGCTCCTACAATGAGCAGTTCTTC CSAVSGSSYNEQFF TRBJ2-1 many TRBD2 TRBV20-1
TGCGCCAGCAGCCGTCTAGGCGACGAGCAGTACTTC CASSRLGDEQYF TRBJ2-7 many . TRBV5-1
TGTGCCAGCAGCCCTACCTCCCGACAGGGTACTCGTCGGGGTGAAAAACTGTTTTTT CASSPTSRQGTRRGEKLFF TRBJ1-4 many TRBD1 TRBV9
TGTGCCAGCGACAGCTACTATGGCTACACCTTC CASDSYYGYTF TRBJ1-2 few . TRBV28
TGTGCCAGCAGCACTTTTAGCGACAGAGTGAGCGGGAAGATTGAGCAGTTCTTC CASSTFSDRVSGKIEQFF TRBJ2-1 many TRBD2 TRBV11-1
TGTGCCAGCAGTTTATTCCCCGGTGAGCAGTTCTTC CASSLFPGEQFF TRBJ2-1 many . TRBV28
TGTGCCATCAGTGATTCCCGGGTCGAGCAGTACTTC CAISDSRVEQYF TRBJ2-7 few . TRBV10-3
TGTGCCAGCGGCCGCGGGGACCGCGAGCAGTACTTC CASGRGDREQYF TRBJ2-7 . . TRBV14
TGTGCCAGCCGGAAGGACAGGGGATGGTACGAGCAGTACTTC CASRKDRGWYEQYF TRBJ2-7 many TRBD1 TRBV28
TGTGCCAGCAGCCTTCTAGCGGGAGGCGCGGAGACCCAGTACTTC CASSLLAGGAETQYF TRBJ2-5 many TRBD2 TRBV2
TGTGCCAGTAGTATCTTAGGCCCTCCGGACTCCTACAATGAGCAGTTCTTC CASSILGPPDSYNEQFF TRBJ2-1 . . TRBV19
TGCGCCAGCAGCTTGGCCGCCCATTACGAGCAGTACTTC CASSLAAHYEQYF TRBJ2-7 many . TRBV5-1
TGTGCCAGCAGCTTAGGAAGAGGGGTCGGGCAGTATAATTCACCCCTCCACTTT CASSLGRGVGQYNSPLHF TRBJ1-6 many . TRBV7-2
TGCAGTGCTGCCGGGACAGGCCACTATGGCTACACCTTC CSAAGTGHYGYTF TRBJ1-2 few TRBD1 TRBV20-1
TGTGCCTGCACCCAAGATGCGACTAGCGGGAGGGCCAGCAATGAGCAGTTCTTC CACTQDATSGRASNEQFF TRBJ2-1 . TRBD2 TRBV3-1
TGCGCCAGCAGCTGGCAGGGGGCGTACAATGATGAGCAGTTCTTC CASSWQGAYNDEQFF TRBJ2-1 many TRBD1 TRBV5-1
TGTGCCAGCAGCAGGGACTATTACAACACCGGGGAGCTGTTTTTT CASSRDYYNTGELFF TRBJ2-2 few TRBD2 TRBV12-3/TRBV12-4
TGTGCCAGCAGCTGGGACAGGGGACACGAGCAGTACTTC CASSWDRGHEQYF TRBJ2-7 few TRBD1 TRBV7-8
TGTGCCAGCTCACCATTGCGGACCTCCTACAATGAGCAGTTCTTC CASSPLRTSYNEQFF TRBJ2-1 many . TRBV18
TGTGCCAGCAGCGCTACGACAGGGAGGACCGGGGAGCTGTTTTTT CASSATTGRTGELFF TRBJ2-2 few . TRBV9
TGTGCCAGCAGCTTAGCGTCTGGCGGGAGGGCCCCAGATACGCAGTATTTT CASSLASGGRAPDTQYF TRBJ2-3 few TRBD2 TRBV7-6
TGTGCCACCAGTGATGCGCAGGGTGGAGAGACCCAGTACTTC CATSDAQGGETQYF TRBJ2-5 . . TRBV24-1
TGCGCCAGCAGCCCGTTTGAAGGGGCAGCGGCAGATACGCAGTATTTT CASSPFEGAAADTQYF TRBJ2-3 few . TRBV5-1
TGTGCCAGCAGCCCGGTCGGGTACGAGCAGTACTTC CASSPVGYEQYF TRBJ2-7 many . TRBV14
TGTGCCTGGAGTGAAGGATCTGGGACAGGGCGCGCTTTCTTT CAWSEGSGTGRAFF TRBJ1-1 . TRBD1 TRBV30
TGTGCCAGCAGCTCCTCCATCTACAATGAGCAGTTCTTC CASSSSIYNEQFF TRBJ2-1 many . TRBV7-3
TGTGCCAGCAGAGGGACAGGGGACACCGGGGAGCTGTTTTTT CASRGTGDTGELFF TRBJ2-2 . TRBD1 TRBV12-3/TRBV12-4
TGTGCCAGCAGCCGACCTTCCGGGGGCTTAACTGAAGCTTTCTTT CASSRPSGGLTEAFF TRBJ1-1 few . TRBV5-5
TGTGCCAGCAGGGGCGGCGGGAGTGGGGTTAATGAGCAGTTCTTC CASRGGGSGVNEQFF TRBJ2-1 . TRBD2 TRBV12-3/TRBV12-4
TGTGCCAGCAGCCTCCTCGGGGGGGGCGCCGGGGAGCTGTTTTTT CASSLLGGGAGELFF TRBJ2-2 many TRBD2 TRBV27
TGTGCCATCACTGGGGAGTCTAGCGGGAGGGCCCCCTACAATGAGCAGTTCTTC CAITGESSGRAPYNEQFF TRBJ2-1 many TRBD2 TRBV10-3
TGCGCCAGCAGCCAAGATTGGGGGACCGCGGGGCCCTACAATGAGCAGTTCTTC CASSQDWGTAGPYNEQFF TRBJ2-1 . . TRBV4-3
TGCGCCAGCAGCATATCGGACGGGCTTAGGGAGACCCAGTACTTC CASSISDGLRETQYF TRBJ2-5 many . TRBV5-1
TGCAGTGCTACAGGGACTGGGAGCTCCTACAATGAGCAGTTCTTC CSATGTGSSYNEQFF TRBJ2-1 many . TRBV20-1
TGTGCCTGGAGTAGCGGGAGGAGGACCGGGGAGCTGTTTTTT CAWSSGRRTGELFF TRBJ2-2 few TRBD2 TRBV30
TGCAGTGCTAGAGGAGCGGGCGGGAGGGATGGCAATGAGCAGTTCTTC CSARGAGGRDGNEQFF TRBJ2-1 few TRBD2 TRBV20-1
TGTGCCAGCAGCCATACCCTAGGGGGGGCCGAGGTGGGTCCCACTGAAGCTTTCTTT CASSHTLGGAEVGPTEAFF TRBJ1-1 few . TRBV6-4
TGTGCCAGCAGCCCTACCCTGGGGTATCAGCCCCAGCATTTT CASSPTLGYQPQHF TRBJ1-5 few . TRBV11-2
TGTGCCAGCAGTGAGGACGCGAAATGGGAGACCCAGTACTTC CASSEDAKWETQYF TRBJ2-5 . . TRBV2
TGTGCCAGCAGCTTAGATAAGTCGGACACCGGGGAGCTGTTTTTT CASSLDKSDTGELFF TRBJ2-2 few . TRBV11-2
TGTGCCAGTAGGGCCTGGAGCACAGATACGCAGTATTTT CASRAWSTDTQYF TRBJ2-3 . . TRBV19
TGTGCCAGCAGTTTAGGTACAGGGGAGCAGCCCCAGCATTTT CASSLGTGEQPQHF TRBJ1-5 many TRBD1 TRBV27
TGTGCCAGTAGTCTCCGGACTAGCGGGGGAAACGGCCAGCACTTC CASSLRTSGGNGQHF TRBJ2-5 . TRBD2 TRBV19
TGCAGTGCTAACTCGGGACTGATATCTGGGGCCAACGTCCTGACTTTC CSANSGLISGANVLTF TRBJ2-6 . . TRBV20-1
TGTGCCAGCAGCTCACAGGGGGCTCGGGGCTACACCTTC CASSSQGARGYTF TRBJ1-2 many TRBD1 TRBV7-9
TGTGCCTTGGGGGGGGGTAATGAGCAGTTCTTC CALGGGNEQFF TRBJ2-1 . TRBD2 TRBV30
TGTGCCAGCAGCTTGGAATGGGGGGGGAATGAGCAGTTCTTC CASSLEWGGNEQFF TRBJ2-1 few TRBD2 TRBV5-5
TGCGCCAGCAGCCCCCAGGTTGAGGGCGGCTACACCTTC CASSPQVEGGYTF TRBJ1-2 . . TRBV4-3
TGTGCCATCCAACCGGGACCCAACTACGAGCAGTACTTC CAIQPGPNYEQYF TRBJ2-7 many . TRBV10-3
TGCAGTGCTAGCCCCCTAGCGGGAGGGGAGGAGACCCAGTACTTC CSASPLAGGEETQYF TRBJ2-5 . TRBD2 TRBV20-1
TGTGCCAGCAGCTCCCGGGACGGGTCCAACATTCAGTACTTC CASSSRDGSNIQYF TRBJ2-4 many . TRBV5-5
TGTGCCAGCAGCTTAGAACTCCACAATGAGCAGTTCTTC CASSLELHNEQFF TRBJ2-1 few . TRBV11-2
TGCAGTGCTAGAGACCCCCGGGCAGGCCCCTACGCGAACACCGGGGAGCTGTTTTTT CSARDPRAGPYANTGELFF TRBJ2-2 few . TRBV20-1
TGTGCCAGCAGGGATGGACAACTTAACACTGAAGCTTTCTTT CASRDGQLNTEAFF TRBJ1-1 many . TRBV28